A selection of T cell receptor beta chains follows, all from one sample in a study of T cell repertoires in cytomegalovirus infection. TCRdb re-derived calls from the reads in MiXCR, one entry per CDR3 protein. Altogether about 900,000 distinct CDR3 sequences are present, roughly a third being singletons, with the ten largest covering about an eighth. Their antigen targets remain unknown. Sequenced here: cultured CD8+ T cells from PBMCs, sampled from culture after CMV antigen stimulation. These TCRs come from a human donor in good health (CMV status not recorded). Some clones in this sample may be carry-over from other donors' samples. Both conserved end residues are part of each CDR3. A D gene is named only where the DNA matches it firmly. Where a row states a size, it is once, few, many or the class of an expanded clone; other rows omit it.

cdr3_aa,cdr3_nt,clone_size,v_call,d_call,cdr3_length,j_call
CASSPKDGYGYTF,TGTGCCAGCAGTCCTAAAGATGGCTATGGCTACACCTTC,.,TRBV12-3/TRBV12-4,.,13,TRBJ1-2
CASSYLPGLAGDEQFF,TGTGCCAGCAGTTACTTGCCGGGACTAGCGGGGGATGAGCAGTTCTTC,.,TRBV6-2/TRBV6-3,TRBD2,16,TRBJ2-1
CASSYQDRGSETQYF,TGTGCCAGCAGTTACCAGGACAGGGGGTCGGAGACCCAGTACTTC,few,TRBV6-5,TRBD1,15,TRBJ2-5
CASSQDVGGRSSYNEQFF,TGTGCCAGCAGCCAAGACGTGGGGGGGCGGAGCTCCTACAATGAGCAGTTCTTC,.,TRBV4-2,.,18,TRBJ2-1
CASSQVGTSGGSYEQFF,TGCGCCAGCAGCCAAGTAGGGACTAGCGGGGGTAGCTATGAGCAGTTCTTC,.,TRBV4-1,TRBD2,17,TRBJ2-1
CASSTWTSGGFLGQETQYF,TGCGCCAGCAGCACCTGGACTAGCGGGGGGTTTTTGGGGCAAGAGACCCAGTACTTC,.,TRBV5-1,TRBD2,19,TRBJ2-5
CASSQATGQETQYF,TGCGCCAGCAGCCAAGCTACAGGGCAAGAGACCCAGTACTTC,.,TRBV4-3,.,14,TRBJ2-5
CASRAAGANTEAFF,TGTGCCAGCAGGGCAGCAGGGGCGAACACTGAAGCTTTCTTT,.,TRBV7-2,.,14,TRBJ1-1
CASSYLGPASTDTQYF,TGTGCCAGCAGTTACTTGGGTCCGGCTTCCACAGATACGCAGTATTTT,.,TRBV6-6,.,16,TRBJ2-3
CASSRDRGNSGANVLTF,TGTGCCAGCAGTCGGGACAGGGGAAACTCTGGGGCCAACGTCCTGACTTTC,.,TRBV7-6,TRBD1,17,TRBJ2-6
CASTPGTHYGYTF,TGTGCCAGTACTCCCGGGACGCATTATGGCTACACCTTC,few,TRBV19,.,13,TRBJ1-2
CASSTSWGGGNQPQHF,TGTGCCAGCAGCACAAGCTGGGGTGGGGGGAATCAGCCCCAGCATTTT,.,TRBV6-2/TRBV6-3,.,16,TRBJ1-5
CASPKNTGELFF,TGTGCCAGCCCCAAAAACACCGGGGAGCTGTTTTTT,many,TRBV7-6,.,12,TRBJ2-2
CASRPGLAPNTGELFF,TGTGCCAGCAGACCGGGACTAGCGCCGAACACCGGGGAGCTGTTTTTT,.,TRBV7-2,TRBD2,16,TRBJ2-2
CASSPGWGNIQYF,TGTGCCAGTAGTCCCGGGTGGGGAAACATTCAGTACTTC,.,TRBV19,.,13,TRBJ2-4
CASSLHRDYSNQPQHF,TGTGCCAGCAGTCTCCACCGGGACTATAGCAATCAGCCCCAGCATTTT,many,TRBV28,.,16,TRBJ1-5
CASSEARGDEQFF,TGTGCCAGCAGTGAAGCGCGAGGGGATGAGCAGTTCTTC,many,TRBV6-1,.,13,TRBJ2-1
CASSPWRGTEAFF,TGTGCCAGCAGCCCGTGGAGGGGGACTGAAGCTTTCTTT,.,TRBV11-2,.,13,TRBJ1-1
CASSEQGTLGYTF,TGTGCCAGCAGTGAGCAGGGGACCCTTGGCTACACCTTC,many,TRBV6-1,.,13,TRBJ1-2
CASSVGANEQFF,TGTGCCAGCAGTGTAGGGGCCAATGAGCAGTTCTTC,many,TRBV12-3/TRBV12-4,.,12,TRBJ2-1
CASSQGQLQPQHF,TGTGCCAGCAGCCAGGGACAGCTCCAGCCCCAGCATTTT,few,TRBV7-9,TRBD1,13,TRBJ1-5
CANRSTGSNQPQHF,TGTGCCAACAGGTCCACAGGGAGCAATCAGCCCCAGCATTTT,.,TRBV12-3/TRBV12-4,.,14,TRBJ1-5
CASSLKGQGVLNEQFF,TGTGCCAGCAGCTTGAAGGGACAGGGGGTATTGAATGAGCAGTTCTTC,.,TRBV5-5,TRBD1,16,TRBJ2-1
CAITVARSPDTQYF,TGTGCCATCACGGTAGCGCGCTCTCCAGATACGCAGTATTTT,many,TRBV10-3,.,14,TRBJ2-3
CASSFLGGPYNSPLHF,TGTGCCAGCAGTTTTCTCGGGGGGCCCTATAATTCACCCCTCCACTTT,.,TRBV12-3/TRBV12-4,.,16,TRBJ1-6
CASSLDWGRRLQYF,TGTGCCAGCAGCTTAGATTGGGGCCGTCGACTGCAGTACTTC,.,TRBV11-2,.,14,TRBJ2-7
CSATLAVTGPSTDTQYF,TGCAGTGCTACCCTTGCCGTCACAGGTCCTAGCACAGATACGCAGTATTTT,.,TRBV20-1,.,17,TRBJ2-3
CASATWSELFF,TGTGCCAGCGCAACATGGTCGGAACTGTTTTTT,.,TRBV6-6,.,11,TRBJ1-4
CSARTATSGDYTGELFF,TGCAGTGCTAGGACGGCAACTAGCGGGGACTACACCGGGGAGCTGTTTTTT,.,TRBV20-1,TRBD2,17,TRBJ2-2
CASTPGGADTQYF,TGTGCCAGCACCCCCGGAGGAGCAGATACGCAGTATTTT,many,TRBV27,.,13,TRBJ2-3
CATGNRDRNFLTHNEQFF,TGTGCCACCGGAAACCGGGACAGAAACTTTCTTACCCATAATGAGCAGTTCTTC,.,TRBV24-1,TRBD1,18,TRBJ2-1
CASSLKGMVNGYTF,TGTGCCAGCAGCTTAAAAGGGATGGTAAATGGCTACACCTTC,few,TRBV7-9,.,14,TRBJ1-2